What follows are 19 T cell receptor beta chains derived from one specimen sequenced in a study of cytomegalovirus exposure and HLA in healthy donors. Primers: 60 Vbeta forward and 13 Jbeta reverse. The method was immunoSEQ multiplex PCR; TCRdb's version includes in-frame clones alone and lacks a portion of them. The top ten hold 1.2% of the sample, which has 90,000 to 100,000 clones, under 75% seen once. Sample: PBMCs. Receptor source: a female donor in good health and CMV-seronegative.

The chain is built from TRBV7-8 and TRBJ1-2; possible D gene TRBD1, 6 bases. The CDR3 is 15 amino acids. Germline V gene lookup returns CDR1 SGHVS and CDR2 FQNEAQ. V dropped 1 base and J dropped 7 bases, with 16 bases sitting between them. This CDR3 reads CASSLGQGPGGGYTF. Here the CDR3 DNA reads TGTGCCAGCAGCTTAGGGCAGGGGCCGGGGGGTGGCTACACCTTC.

This clone turned up a few times. This chain uses TRBV5-4 with TRBJ1-1; tentative D call: TRBD1 (5 bases). The CDR3 extends over 15 amino acids. In germline, CDR1 is SGHNT, CDR2 YYREEE (reference sequence). V was pared by 2 bases and J by 4 bases, with 15 bases between. The CDR3 reads CASSFTTGGSTEAFF. In nucleotides, the CDR3 is TGTGCCAGCAGCTTTACCACCGGGGGGTCCACTGAAGCTTTCTTT.

The chain is built from TRBV6-1 and TRBJ2-4, with 7 bases aligning to TRBD2. Trimming cost V 1 base and J 15 bases; bases outside gene matches: 18. In germline, CDR1 is MNHNS, CDR2 SASEGT. This CDR3 region has 16 residues. In DNA form, the CDR3 reads TGTGCCAGCAGTGAAGGGGAGGGGCAGGGTGAATCAAATCGGTACTTC. Amino acid sequence: CASSEGEGQGESNRYF.

J is TRBJ1-5 and V is TRBV30; D not certain. V shed 0 bases and J shed 7 bases, with 10 bases lying between them. Germline loops: CDR1 GTSNPN, CDR2 SVGIG (reference sequence). The CDR3 length is 13 residues. CDR3 residues: CAWSVRGGQPQHF. In nucleotides, the CDR3 is TGTGCCTGGAGTGTACGAGGAGGCCAGCCCCAGCATTTT. The variable domain in full, with the rest retrieved from reference TRBV30 and TRBJ1-5, is SQTIHQWPATLVQPVGSPLSLECTVEGTSNPNLYWYRQAAGRGLQLLFYSVGIGQISSEVPQNLSASRPQDRQFILSSKKLLLSDSGFYLCAWSVRGGQPQHFGDGTRLSIL.

The rearrangement links TRBV6-4 to TRBJ2-7; TRBD2 matches at 9 bases. V shed 6 bases and J 2 bases; nucleotides not matched to a gene: 8. This CDR3 is built from 15 residues. CDR1 MRHNA and CDR2 SNTAGT come from the germline V gene. The CDR3 reads CASRTTSGYTYEQYF. CDR3 DNA: TGTGCCAGCAGAACGACTAGCGGCTATACCTACGAGCAGTACTTC.

The V call is TRBV5-8, the J call TRBJ1-5; D not resolved. With 4 bases removed from V and 4 bases from J, the gap between germline ends came to 9 bases. CDR3 size: 13 residues. Germline CDR1 reads SGHTS; CDR2 reads YDEGEE. The CDR3 DNA reads TGTGCCAGCAGCCAGACTGGGAATCAGCCCCAGCATTTT. Amino acid sequence: CASSQTGNQPQHF.

The V call is TRBV29-1, the J call TRBJ2-6; a weak D match, TRBD2 (5 bases). Trimming stripped 4 bases from V and 2 bases from J, with 9 bases between. The CDR3 length is 14 residues. Per the germline V gene, CDR1 is SQVTM and CDR2 is ANQGSEA. DNA of the CDR3: TGCAGCGTTGGTTCGGAGGCTGGGGCCAACGTCCTGACTTTC. It encodes CSVGSEAGANVLTF.

This clone was detected a few times. This chain joins TRBV2 and TRBJ1-1, with D possibly matching TRBD1 (5 bases). The CDR3 length is 15 residues. CDR1 is SNHLY, CDR2 FYNNEI, per germline. V gave up 7 bases and J gave up 2 bases, with 17 bases separating them. The CDR3 is CASIKGPWTNTEAFF. The CDR3 DNA follows: TGTGCCAGCATTAAGGGCCCTTGGACAAACACTGAAGCTTTCTTT.

The genes are TRBV7-3 and TRBJ2-5; 7 nucleotides match TRBD1. Germline values: CDR1 SGHTA, CDR2 FQGTGA. V shed 3 bases, J shed 4 bases, and the junction held 8 bases outside the gene matches. There are 15 residues in the CDR3. CDR3 nucleotides: TGTGCCAGCAGCTTGCAGACAGGGTCAGGAGAGACCCAGTACTTC. Protein: CASSLQTGSGETQYF.

V and J are TRBV27 and TRBJ2-5; D might be TRBD1 (8 bases). Germline CDR1 and CDR2: MNHEY and SMNVEV (reference sequence). Trimming cost V 5 bases and J 4 bases, with 26 bases left between them. This CDR3 spans 18 amino acids. CDR3 sequence (DNA): TGTGCCAGCAGTCGTTGGACAGGGAGGGCGAGTCCTCGAGAGACCCAGTACTTC. Encoded protein: CASSRWTGRASPRETQYF.

The chain couples TRBV6-1 to TRBJ2-3; 10 nucleotides agree with TRBD1. Germline V gene lookup returns CDR1 MNHNS and CDR2 SASEGT. This CDR3 is 16 amino acids long. The ends lost 2 bases at V and 5 bases at J; junction bases unmatched: 7. DNA of the CDR3: TGTGCCAGCAGTGAAAAAGGGACAGGGGAGGTAGATACGCAGTATTTT. Translated, it gives CASSEKGTGEVDTQYF.

This clone was seen a single time. The J gene is TRBJ2-3, the V gene TRBV18; 15 bases map to TRBD2. Germline trimming cut 5 bases from V and 4 bases from J; bases unmatched to any gene: 10. The CDR3 runs 18 residues. Looked up from germline, CDR1 is KGHSH and CDR2 is LQKENI. As DNA, the CDR3 is TGTGCCAGCTCATCGCCGGGACTAGCGGGGGGCATCGCAGATACGCAGTATTTT. Its protein product is CASSSPGLAGGIADTQYF.

The chain employs TRBV5-1 and TRBJ1-2, with D possibly being TRBD1 (6 bases). Germline values: CDR1 SGHRS, CDR2 YFSETQ. V dropped 4 bases and J dropped 4 bases, with 14 bases sitting between them. The length of the CDR3 is 14 residues. The CDR3 loop is CASSRAGGPYGYTF. The CDR3 DNA sequence: TGCGCCAGCAGCCGAGCTGGGGGCCCCTATGGCTACACCTTC.

This sequence joins TRBV6-6 and TRBJ2-7; TRBD2 aligns across 9 bases. The CDR3 is 13 amino acids. The germline V gene has CDR1 MNHNY and CDR2 SVGAGI (reference sequence). V shed 6 bases, J shed 3 bases, and the junction held 3 bases outside the gene matches. The CDR3 loop reads CASSLAGNYEQYF. CDR3 bases: TGTGCCAGCAGCCTAGCGGGGAACTACGAGCAGTACTTC.

This clone was detected a few times. The gene calls are TRBV5-1 and TRBJ2-1; a possible D gene is TRBD1 (6 bases). In germline, CDR1 is SGHRS, CDR2 YFSETQ. This CDR3 is built from 15 residues. The V end lost 4 bases, the J end lost 0 bases, and 11 bases lay between the germline ends. CDR3 coding DNA: TGCGCCAGCAGCCAGGGGTCCGGCTCCTACAATGAGCAGTTCTTC. Protein: CASSQGSGSYNEQFF.

The rearrangement links TRBV7-3 to TRBJ2-5, with TRBD2 matching over 10 bases. With V trimmed by 5 bases and J by 5 bases, 5 bases remained unmatched. The length of the CDR3 is 14 residues. CDR1 and CDR2 (germline): SGHTA, FQGTGA. CDR3 in DNA: TGTGCCAGCAGCCCCGGGACTAGCGTCGAGACCCAGTACTTC. It specifies CASSPGTSVETQYF.

This clone occurred once. The chain uses TRBV22-1 and TRBJ1-5; the D segment call TRBD1 is taken from the table without a DNA check. TRBV22-1 is termed a pseudogene. The CDR3 runs to 16 residues. CDR3 DNA: TGTCCTGGGAGCGTACTACAGGTAGGGGGTCTTCAGCCCCAGCATTTT. It is translated as CPGSVLQVGGLQPQHF.

The chain uses TRBV28 and TRBJ1-6; D is possibly TRBD1 (5 bases). V lost 3 bases and J lost 7, with 10 bases in between. Germline V gene data show CDR1 as MDHEN and CDR2 as SYDVKM. The CDR3 has 14 amino acids. The chain's CDR3 is CASSFPGLNSPLHF. The CDR3 region has the DNA TGTGCCAGCAGTTTTCCAGGGTTGAATTCACCCCTCCACTTT.

V and J are TRBV30 and TRBJ2-1, with TRBD2 identical over 8 bases. The CDR3 has 16 residues. The germline V gene has CDR1 GTSNPN and CDR2 SVGIG (reference sequence). The V segment lost 1 base and the J segment 6 bases; nucleotides outside the gene matches: 11. The CDR3 nucleotides are TGTGCCTGGAGTGAGCTAGGTAGCGGGGACGTCAATGAGCAGTTCTTC. Its translation: CAWSELGSGDVNEQFF.